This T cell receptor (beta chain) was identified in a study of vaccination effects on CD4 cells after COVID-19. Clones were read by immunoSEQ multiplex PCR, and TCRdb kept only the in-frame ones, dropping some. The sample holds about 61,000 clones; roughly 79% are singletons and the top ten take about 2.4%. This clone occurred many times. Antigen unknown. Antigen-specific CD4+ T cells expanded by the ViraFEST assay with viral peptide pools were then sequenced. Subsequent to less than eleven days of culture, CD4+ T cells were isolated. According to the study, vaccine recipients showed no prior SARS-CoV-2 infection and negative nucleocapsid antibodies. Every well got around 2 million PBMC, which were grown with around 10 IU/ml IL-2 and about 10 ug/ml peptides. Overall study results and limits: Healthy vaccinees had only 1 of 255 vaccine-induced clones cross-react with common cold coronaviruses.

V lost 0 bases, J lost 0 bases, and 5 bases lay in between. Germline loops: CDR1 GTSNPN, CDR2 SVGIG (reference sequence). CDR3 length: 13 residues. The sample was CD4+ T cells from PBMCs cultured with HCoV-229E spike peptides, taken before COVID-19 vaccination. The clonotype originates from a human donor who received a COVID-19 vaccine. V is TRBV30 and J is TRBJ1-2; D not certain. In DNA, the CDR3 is TGTGCCTGGAGTGTAGAGGCTAACTATGGCTACACCTTC. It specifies CAWSVEANYGYTF.